A selection of T cell receptor beta chains follows, all from one sample in a study of regulatory T cells. TCRdb's copy holds only in-frame clones and misses some; the assay was immunoSEQ multiplex PCR. The sample lists tens of thousands of clones, about 93% seen once, with about 0.99% in the top ten. Specimen: conventional CD4+ T cells sorted from blood. The receptors were gathered from a child younger than 10 with CD3G deficiency. The conserved cysteine and the conserved F or W are not part of the CDR3 here.

V gene,CDR3 protein
TRBV28,ASSSNWEQF
TRBV19,ASSISRTSGSYNEQF
TRBV10-3,AISASSYEQY
TRBV11-2,ASSLRGSEAF
TRBV28,ASRPAGVRRSGELF
TRBV5-1,ASSYDSEAYGYT
TRBV11-2,ASSPTGGYEQY
TRBV28,ASSLQGGSEQY
TRBV28,ASSPYARTAGYT
TRBV19,ASSRSQDRASAF
TRBV28,ASSPPRWKWNTEAF
TRBV28,ASRILGGGGYT
TRBV28,ASSLGDSPRNEQF
TRBV5-1,ASSLEGTDTQY
TRBV28,ASSLAGGNEQF
TRBV6-1,ASSLGQGTYEQY
TRBV7-9,ASSFGASRNTGELF
TRBV6-1,ASSEVGGPTDTQY
TRBV28,ASSLGQGGTEAF
TRBV28,ASSGPGHQVIYEQY
TRBV6-6,ASSPDLTHGYT
TRBV7-8,ASSLGAGGSYEQY
TRBV19,ASSTWGAINQPQH
TRBV28,ASSGQGVLASLNEQF
TRBV11-2,ASSLGKQGSGELF
TRBV28,ASSIRGGGDEQF
TRBV28,ASSLRQVVNTEAF
TRBV28,ASSFGRGGRTGELF
TRBV7-2,ASSRSSYNEQF
TRBV28,ASSLYGRKAGEQF
TRBV19,ASSRTPGLAGDGRYNEQF